This TCR beta chain was obtained from a study of CD8 T cells in Susac syndrome. CDR1 is SGDLS and CDR2 is YYNGEE in the germline V gene. The V end lost 0 bases, the J end lost 4 bases, and 7 bases lay between the germline ends. CDR3 length: 13 residues. Random hexamers were used to reverse transcribe the RNA input (about 0.5 to 1 ug). It was immunoSEQ multiplex PCR that amplified TCR beta CDR3 across 54 Vbeta and 13 Jbeta. TCRdb re-derived calls from the immunoSEQ multiplex PCR reads in MiXCR, one entry per CDR3 protein. The sample yields 95,000 to 150,000 distinct CDR3 sequences, just over 90% seen once.

The sequenced material came from CD8+ T cells from PBMCs. The clonotype comes from a human donor with multiple sclerosis. This chain connects TRBV9 to TRBJ1-2; D may be TRBD1 (6 bases). CDR3 nucleotide sequence: TGTGCCAGCAGCGTAGGGACAGTCTATGGCTACACCTTC. Amino acids: CASSVGTVYGYTF.